The next 8 T cell receptor beta chains were all read from a single sample in a study of cytomegalovirus exposure and HLA in healthy donors. In the PCR, 60 Vbeta and 13 Jbeta primers were used. The assay was immunoSEQ multiplex PCR, and TCRdb's table has in-frame clones only and misses some. This table holds about 150,000 clones, roughly 9.4% found once. The specimen was PBMCs. The receptors derive from a male donor in good health and CMV-seronegative.

This clone was seen only a few times. This chain joins TRBV4-3 and TRBJ2-5; 12 bases line up with TRBD2. CDR1 is LGHNA, CDR2 YSLEER, per germline. V dropped 1 base and J dropped 4; count of bases not matched to a gene: 1. The CDR3 loop spans 15 amino acids. CDR3 sequence (DNA): TGCGCCAGCAGCCAAGGGACTAGCGGGGTAGAGACCCAGTACTTC. Its translation is CASSQGTSGVETQYF.

The chain has TRBV9 and TRBJ1-2; 9 nucleotides align to TRBD1. This CDR3 has 14 residues. From germline, CDR1 is SGDLS and CDR2 YYNGEE. The J segment lost 4 bases and the V segment lost 3 bases, leaving 4 bases of the junction unmatched. CDR3 amino acids: CASSEGTGPYGYTF. CDR3 nucleotide sequence: TGTGCCAGCAGCGAGGGGACAGGGCCCTATGGCTACACCTTC.

The chain employs TRBV28 and TRBJ2-5, with TRBD1 matching 8 bases. CDR1 is MDHEN, CDR2 SYDVKM, per germline. The CDR3 runs to 15 residues. V lost 3 bases and J lost 4; bases outside the gene matches: 7. CDR3: CASSLGTGGGETQYF. For the CDR3, the DNA is TGTGCCAGCAGTTTGGGGACAGGTGGCGGAGAGACCCAGTACTTC.

This clone was counted a few times. In DNA, the CDR3 is TGTGCCACCACCCCTCCGGGGAGCAATCAGCCCCAGCATTTT. It specifies CATTPPGSNQPQHF. This chain connects TRBV27 to TRBJ1-5; no definite D call. V dropped 10 bases and J dropped 1 base, with 14 bases sitting between them. Germline CDR1 and CDR2: MNHEY and SMNVEV (reference sequence). This CDR3 is built from 14 residues.

This clone occurred a few times. The limits of the CDR3 on the DNA are not certain, so only TCRdb's listed CDR3 is given. The chain couples TRBV19 to TRBJ1-1. Germline values: CDR1 LNHDA, CDR2 SQIVND (reference sequence). 12 amino acids form the CDR3, both terminal residues included. The CDR3 loop reads CASTSGDTEAFF.

This clone came up a few times. The chain carries TRBV28 and TRBJ1-1, with 9 positions matching TRBD1. V trimming: 6 bases; J trimming: 10 bases; junction bases outside the gene matches: 18. The V gene's germline CDR1 is MDHEN and CDR2 SYDVKM. The CDR3 runs to 16 residues. The chain's CDR3 is CASSSPVGTGILGAFF. The CDR3 DNA is TGTGCCAGCAGCTCCCCCGTCGGGACAGGGATCTTGGGAGCTTTCTTT.

This clone was seen more than once but under ten times. This rearrangement joins TRBV6-5 to TRBJ2-3; TRBD1 is a possible D gene (6 bases). Germline CDR1 reads MNHEY; CDR2 reads SVGAGI. CDR3 size: 15 residues. V lost 5 bases and J 2 bases, leaving 14 bases between the germline ends. CDR3 bases: TGTGCCAGCAGTCCGACAGGTCCCCCCACAGATACGCAGTATTTT. It codes for CASSPTGPPTDTQYF.

The chain joins TRBV7-2 to TRBJ1-5; a possible D gene is TRBD1 (5 bases). CDR1 and CDR2 (germline): SGHTA, FQGNSA. CDR3 size: 13 residues. Trimming left V 1 base short and J 5 bases short, with 6 bases between. The CDR3 sequence: CASSLVRDQPQHF. The CDR3 bases are TGTGCCAGCAGCTTAGTCAGGGATCAGCCCCAGCATTTT.